Below are 16 T cell receptor beta chains sequenced from a single sample in a study of CD8+CD57+ T cells in acquired aplastic anemia. The sequenced patients had an expansion of CD8+CD57+ cells seen by flow cytometry. The TCR beta profiling, which covered VDJ combination and CDR3 sequence, was carried out using genomic DNA as the template. TCRdb fed the reads into MiXCR, producing one record per CDR3 protein. Of 260,000 or so distinct CDR3 sequences in the sample, approximately 80% are singletons; the top ten hold about 41%. Source material: sorted CD4+, CD8+, or CD8+CD57+ T cells (not recorded which) from PBMCs. The receptors were sampled from a human donor with aplastic anemia.

V is TRBV2 and J is TRBJ2-1, with D tentatively TRBD1 (7 bases). The CDR3 has 16 amino acids. Germline CDR1 reads SNHLY; CDR2 reads FYNNEI. The V end was cut by 8 bases, the J end by 14 bases, with 31 bases between. CDR3 sequence: CASGQGGTNGQDVEFF. In DNA form, the CDR3 reads TGTGCCAGCGGGCAGGGGGGCACAAATGGGCAGGATGTGGAGTTCTTC.

The chain joins TRBV7-2 to TRBJ2-5; a weak D match, TRBD2 (5 bases). The CDR3 covers 15 residues. Deletions cut 5 bases from V and 12 bases from J, with 25 bases between. The V gene's germline CDR1 is SGHTA and CDR2 FQGNSA. For the CDR3, the DNA is TGTGCCAGCAGCCCTATGGGGAGTCCGCAGCAGATTGAGTACTTC. Encoded protein: CASSPMGSPQQIEYF.

Notes on this clonotype: Lacking the conserved final phenylalanine or tryptophan, this CDR3 likely reflects a read error. The chain has TRBV2 and TRBJ2-1, with 10 nucleotides matching TRBD2. The germline CDR1 and CDR2 sequences are SNHLY and FYNNEI. J lost 10 bases, V lost 6 bases, and 12 bases had no gene match. The CDR3 is 15 residues long. CDR3 amino acids: CASSVGLAVRGEQFL. The CDR3 DNA reads as TGTGCCAGCAGCGTCGGACTAGCGGTGAGGGGGGAGCAGTTCCTC.

The rearrangement links TRBV7-3 to TRBJ2-1, with TRBD2 matching 9 bases. The germline V gene encodes CDR1 SGHTA and CDR2 FQGTGA. This CDR3 spans 15 amino acids. V shed 4 bases and J 12 bases; nucleotides not matched to a gene: 13. CDR3 sequence (DNA): TGTGCCAGCAGCTCTAGCGGGACTTGGGGAAATACGCAGTTCTTC. This encodes CASSSSGTWGNTQFF.

This clonotype has only a few counts. The chain employs TRBV7-9 and TRBJ1-2; D possibly corresponds to TRBD1 (5 bases). Germline CDR1 and CDR2: SEHNR and FQNEAQ (reference sequence). V lost 9 bases, J lost 8 bases, and 16 bases lay in between. CDR3 length: 12 residues. The CDR3 DNA reads as TGTGCCAGTGGGGACGGGGGGAGAGGCTACACCTTC. Protein product: CASGDGGRGYTF.

Worth noting for this clonotype: The junction differs from germline at one of its ends, possibly a read error. The chain links TRBV7-7 to TRBJ2-6, with 8 bases lining up with TRBD1. The CDR3 runs to 17 residues. Germline assignment: CDR1 SSHAT and CDR2 FNYEAQ (reference sequence). The CDR3 nucleotides read TGTGCTAGCACCCTCAGGGCAGGGGGCACCGGGGAGCTGGTCCTGACTTTC. This encodes CASTLRAGGTGELVLTF.

The chain has TRBV20-1 and TRBJ2-5; 7 bases align to TRBD1. With 1 base clipped from V and 3 bases from J, the junction kept 8 bases outside the gene matches. CDR3 length: 15 residues. The germline gives CDR1 DFQATT, CDR2 SNEGSKA (reference sequence). CDR3 sequence reads: CSARGRQGDKETQYF. CDR3 coding DNA: TGCAGTGCTAGAGGGCGACAGGGCGACAAAGAGACCCAGTACTTC.

On this clonotype itself: The CDR3 end shows no conserved phenylalanine or tryptophan, and so a read error is likely. No DNA is shown, since the ends of the CDR3 on it are uncertain; the CDR3 is the one TCRdb lists. The chain uses TRBV7-9 and TRBJ2-3; the table assigns TRBD1, which was not confirmed against the DNA. The germline gives CDR1 SEHNR, CDR2 FQNEAQ (reference sequence). The CDR3 has 13 amino acids, counting both end residues. The chain's CDR3 is CASSLAQLASGEL.

Turning to this clonotype: One junction end disagrees with the germline gene, perhaps due to a read error. The chain is built from TRBV7-9 and TRBJ1-1, with TRBD1 identical over 12 bases. The CDR3 has 14 residues. Germline CDR1 SEHNR, CDR2 FQNEAQ (reference sequence). DNA for the CDR3: TGTGCCAGCAGCCCGGGGACAGGGGGCTTCGATGAGCAGTTT. Its translation: CASSPGTGGFDEQF.

This chain connects TRBV7-2 to TRBJ2-5; 7 nucleotides align to TRBD2. Trimming took 3 bases from V and 12 from J; bases not matched to a gene: 16. CDR1 and CDR2 from the germline V gene are SGHTA and FQGNSA. This CDR3 contains 15 residues. CDR3 residues: CASSLSTSGGGTEYF. The DNA for the CDR3 is TGTGCCAGCAGCTTGTCAACAAGCGGCGGGGGTACAGAGTACTTC.

Concerning this clonotype itself: This CDR3 is missing its conserved last phenylalanine or tryptophan, likely due to a read error. It is unclear where the CDR3 begins or ends on the DNA, so no DNA is shown, and the CDR3 is as TCRdb lists it. This rearrangement joins TRBV7-3 to TRBJ1-1. The length of the CDR3 is 11 amino acids, counting both ends. The germline gives CDR1 SGHTA, CDR2 FQGTGA. The CDR3 loop is CASKDHTGDFV.

This chain uses TRBV5-6 with TRBJ2-7, with D perhaps given as TRBD1 or TRBD2 (5 bases each). Germline V lookup: CDR1 SGHDT, CDR2 YYEEEE. CDR3 length equals 18 residues. The V end lost 1 base, the J end lost 1 base, and 21 bases lay between the germline ends. This CDR3 reads CASSLHRDGPALSYEQYF. DNA for the CDR3: TGTGCCAGCAGCTTGCATAGGGACGGGCCAGCCCTTTCCTACGAGCAGTACTTC.

Points on this clonotype: Since the CDR3 does not end with the conserved phenylalanine or tryptophan, this likely comes from a read error. The genes are TRBV7-9 and TRBJ2-7; a possible D gene is TRBD1 (5 bases). The CDR3 spans 13 residues. CDR1 is SEHNR and CDR2 is FQNEAQ in the germline V gene (reference sequence). V lost 3 bases and J lost 8, with 14 bases in between. This chain's CDR3 is CASSFTGAEKQYA. The CDR3 nucleotides read TGTGCCAGCAGCTTTACAGGCGCGGAGAAGCAGTACGCC.

This sequence joins TRBV20-1 and TRBJ1-1, with TRBD1 as a possible D gene (5 bases). Trimming removed 6 bases from V and 1 base from J, with 15 bases in between. From germline, CDR1 is DFQATT and CDR2 SNEGSKA (reference sequence). The CDR3 contains 14 residues. The chain's CDR3 is CSASSKGQNTEAFF. The CDR3 DNA is TGCAGTGCCAGCAGTAAAGGACAGAACACTGAAGCTTTCTTT.

Points on this clonotype: The DNA is left out, because the CDR3 cannot be placed on it with certainty; the CDR3 is given as TCRdb lists it. This chain uses TRBV7-9 with TRBJ2-1; TRBD1, the table's D call, lacks a check against the DNA. Per germline, CDR1 SEHNR and CDR2 FQNEAQ (reference sequence). Both ends counted, the CDR3 spans 19 residues. The CDR3 sequence is CASSFYICSADAQNNEQFF.

Comment on this clonotype: One junction end disagrees with the germline gene, perhaps due to a read error. This chain joins TRBV7-9 and TRBJ2-1, with 7 bases fitting TRBD2. CDR1 is SEHNR and CDR2 is FQNEAQ in the germline V gene (reference sequence). The CDR3 sequence is 15 residues long. The CDR3 DNA follows: TGTGCCAGCAGCTTAGGGGAGGGAACCTACACTGAGCAGTTCTTC. This sequence encodes CASSLGEGTYTEQFF.